This TCR beta chain was retrieved from a study of cytomegalovirus exposure and HLA in healthy donors. In the case of this clone: Its antigen is still unknown. One end of the junction does not line up with germline, which may come from a read error.

The V gene's germline CDR1 is SEHNR and CDR2 FQNEAQ (reference sequence). The CDR3 is made up of 12 amino acids. This PCR relied on a set of 60 Vbeta primers and 13 Jbeta primers. Assay used: immunoSEQ multiplex PCR; TCRdb lists only in-frame clones, some missing. The data hold under 150,000 clones, with about 72% observed a single time. Whole-study results and caveats: A few of the chains that were CMV-associated were confirmed in vitro to be specific for CMV antigens.

This clonotype was obtained from a middle-aged man in good health and CMV-seronegative. Sequencing was done on a sample of PBMCs. The chain is built from TRBV7-9 and TRBJ2-7, with TRBD1 as a possible D gene (6 bases). The chain's CDR3 is CASSLGPVDRSF. The CDR3 coding sequence is TGTGCCAGCAGCTTAGGGCCCGTTGACAGGAGCTTC.